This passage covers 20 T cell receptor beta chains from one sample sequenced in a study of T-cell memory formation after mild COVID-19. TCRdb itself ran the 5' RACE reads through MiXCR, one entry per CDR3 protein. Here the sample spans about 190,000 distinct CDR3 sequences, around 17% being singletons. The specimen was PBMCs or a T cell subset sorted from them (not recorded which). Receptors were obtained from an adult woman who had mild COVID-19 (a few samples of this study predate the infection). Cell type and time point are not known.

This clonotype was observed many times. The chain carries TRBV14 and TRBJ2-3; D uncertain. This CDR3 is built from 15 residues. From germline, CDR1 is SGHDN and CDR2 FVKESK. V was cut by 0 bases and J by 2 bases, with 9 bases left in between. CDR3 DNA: TGTGCCAGCAGCCAAGAACTGGGGTACACAGATACGCAGTATTTT. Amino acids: CASSQELGYTDTQYF.

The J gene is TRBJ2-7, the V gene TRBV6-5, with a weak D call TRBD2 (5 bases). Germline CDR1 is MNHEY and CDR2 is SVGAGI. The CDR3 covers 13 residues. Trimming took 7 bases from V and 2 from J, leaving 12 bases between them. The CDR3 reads CASKEAFPYEQYF. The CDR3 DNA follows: TGTGCCAGCAAGGAGGCATTTCCCTACGAGCAGTACTTC.

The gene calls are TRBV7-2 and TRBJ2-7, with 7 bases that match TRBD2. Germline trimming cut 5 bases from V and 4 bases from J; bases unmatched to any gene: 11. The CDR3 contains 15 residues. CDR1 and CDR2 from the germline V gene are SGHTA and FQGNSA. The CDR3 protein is CASSPQRGLGYEQYF. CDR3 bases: TGTGCCAGCAGCCCTCAGCGGGGCCTGGGTTACGAGCAGTACTTC.

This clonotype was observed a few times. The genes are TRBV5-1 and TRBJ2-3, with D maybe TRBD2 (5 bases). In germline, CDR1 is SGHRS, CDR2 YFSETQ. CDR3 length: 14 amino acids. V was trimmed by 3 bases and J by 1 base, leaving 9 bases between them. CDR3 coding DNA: TGCGCCAGCAGCTCCGGGGTCCGCACAGATACGCAGTATTTT. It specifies CASSSGVRTDTQYF.

The CDR3 DNA reads as TGTGCCAGCAGCCAAGAACGGGGGTCTATTGCTCAGCCCCAGCATTTT. Protein product: CASSQERGSIAQPQHF. The V call is TRBV4-2, the J call TRBJ1-5; possibly TRBD1 for D (5 bases). CDR3 length: 16 residues. The ends were cut back, 0 bases at V and 6 bases at J, with 15 bases in the middle. Germline V gene sequence: CDR1 LGHNA, CDR2 YNFKEQ.

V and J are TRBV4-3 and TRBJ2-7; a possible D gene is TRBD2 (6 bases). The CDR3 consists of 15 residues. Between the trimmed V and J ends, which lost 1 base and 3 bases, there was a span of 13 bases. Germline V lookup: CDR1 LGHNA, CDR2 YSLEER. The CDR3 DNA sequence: TGCGCCAGCAGCCAAGGTGGCGGGGATAACTACGAGCAGTACTTC. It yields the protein CASSQGGGDNYEQYF.

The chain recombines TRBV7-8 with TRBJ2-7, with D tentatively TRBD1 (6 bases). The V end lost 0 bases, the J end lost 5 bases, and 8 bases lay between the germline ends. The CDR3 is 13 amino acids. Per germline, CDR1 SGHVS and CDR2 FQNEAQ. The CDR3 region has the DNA TGTGCCAGCAGCTTAGCCCGGGACAACGAGCAGTACTTC. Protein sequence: CASSLARDNEQYF.

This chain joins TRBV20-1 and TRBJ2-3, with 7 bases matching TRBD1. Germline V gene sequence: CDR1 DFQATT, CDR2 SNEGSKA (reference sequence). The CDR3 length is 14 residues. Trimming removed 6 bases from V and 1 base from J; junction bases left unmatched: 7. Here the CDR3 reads CSASGTARTDTQYF. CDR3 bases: TGCAGTGCGTCCGGGACAGCCCGCACAGATACGCAGTATTTT.

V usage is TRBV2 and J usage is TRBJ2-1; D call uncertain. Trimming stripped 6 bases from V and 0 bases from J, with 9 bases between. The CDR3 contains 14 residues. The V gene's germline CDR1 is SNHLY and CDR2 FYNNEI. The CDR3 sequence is CASRGVSSYNEQFF. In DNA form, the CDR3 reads TGTGCCAGCAGAGGAGTAAGCTCCTACAATGAGCAGTTCTTC.

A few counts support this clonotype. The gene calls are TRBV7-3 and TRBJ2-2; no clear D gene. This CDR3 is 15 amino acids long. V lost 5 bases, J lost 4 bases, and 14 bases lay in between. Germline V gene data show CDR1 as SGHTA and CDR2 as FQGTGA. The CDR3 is CASSDQLTGTGELFF. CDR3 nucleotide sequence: TGTGCCAGCAGCGACCAACTAACGGGCACCGGGGAGCTGTTTTTT. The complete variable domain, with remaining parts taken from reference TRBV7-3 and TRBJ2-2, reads GAGVSQTPSNKVTEKGKYVELRCDPISGHTALYWYRQSLGQGPEFLIYFQGTGAADDSGLPNDRFFAVRPEGSVSTLKIQRTERGDSAVYLCASSDQLTGTGELFFGEGSRLTVL.

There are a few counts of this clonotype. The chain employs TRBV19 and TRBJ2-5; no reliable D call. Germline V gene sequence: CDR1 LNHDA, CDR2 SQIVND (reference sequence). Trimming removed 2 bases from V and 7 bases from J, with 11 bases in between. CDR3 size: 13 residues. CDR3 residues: CASSIRGVVTQYF. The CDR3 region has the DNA TGTGCCAGTAGTATAAGAGGTGTAGTGACCCAGTACTTC. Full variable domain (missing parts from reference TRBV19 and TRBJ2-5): DGGITQSPKYLFRKEGQNVTLSCEQNLNHDAMYWYRQDPGQGLRLIYYSQIVNDFQKGDIAEGYSVSREKKESFPLTVTSAQKNPTAFYLCASSIRGVVTQYFGPGTRLLVL.

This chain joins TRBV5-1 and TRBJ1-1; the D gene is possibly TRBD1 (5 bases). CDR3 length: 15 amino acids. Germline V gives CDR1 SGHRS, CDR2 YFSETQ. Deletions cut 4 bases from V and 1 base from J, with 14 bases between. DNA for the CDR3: TGCGCCAGCAGCCGGGACCTGAAAAAGAACACTGAAGCTTTCTTT. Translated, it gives CASSRDLKKNTEAFF.

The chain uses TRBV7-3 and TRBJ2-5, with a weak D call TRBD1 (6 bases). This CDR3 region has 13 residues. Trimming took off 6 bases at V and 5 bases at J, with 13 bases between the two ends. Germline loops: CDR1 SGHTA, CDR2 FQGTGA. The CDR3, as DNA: TGTGCCAGCAGTTACAGGGCCGGGGAGACCCAGTACTTC. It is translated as CASSYRAGETQYF.

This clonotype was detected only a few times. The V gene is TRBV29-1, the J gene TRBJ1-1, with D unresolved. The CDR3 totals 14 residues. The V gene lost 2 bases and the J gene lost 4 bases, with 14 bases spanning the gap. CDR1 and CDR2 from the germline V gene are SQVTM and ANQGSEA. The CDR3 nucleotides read TGCAGCGTTGAACTCGCGATGGTGGGCACTGAAGCTTTCTTT. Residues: CSVELAMVGTEAFF.

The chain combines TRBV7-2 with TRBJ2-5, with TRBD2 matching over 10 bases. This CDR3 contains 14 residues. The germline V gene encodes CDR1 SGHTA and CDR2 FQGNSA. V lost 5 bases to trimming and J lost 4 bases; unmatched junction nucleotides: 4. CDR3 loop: CASSPPSGGETQYF. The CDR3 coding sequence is TGTGCCAGCAGCCCACCTAGCGGGGGAGAGACCCAGTACTTC.

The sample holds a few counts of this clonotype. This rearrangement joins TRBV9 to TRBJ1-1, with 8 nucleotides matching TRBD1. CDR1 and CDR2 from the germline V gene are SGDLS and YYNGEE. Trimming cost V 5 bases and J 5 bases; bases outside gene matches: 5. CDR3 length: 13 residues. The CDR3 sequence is CASRGTGRTEAFF. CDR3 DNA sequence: TGTGCCAGCAGAGGGACAGGACGGACTGAAGCTTTCTTT. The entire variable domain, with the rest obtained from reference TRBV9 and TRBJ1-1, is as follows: DSGVTQTPKHLITATGQRVTLRCSPRSGDLSVYWYQQSLDQGLQFLIQYYNGEERAKGNILERFSAQQFPDLHSELNLSSLELGDSALYFCASRGTGRTEAFFGQGTRLTVV.

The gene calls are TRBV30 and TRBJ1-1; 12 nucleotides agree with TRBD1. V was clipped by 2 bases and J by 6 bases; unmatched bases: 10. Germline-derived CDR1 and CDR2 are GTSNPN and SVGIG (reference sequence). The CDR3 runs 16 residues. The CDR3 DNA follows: TGTGCCTGGAGTCCGCGGGACAGGGGGCTAAACGCTGAAGCTTTCTTT. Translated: CAWSPRDRGLNAEAFF.

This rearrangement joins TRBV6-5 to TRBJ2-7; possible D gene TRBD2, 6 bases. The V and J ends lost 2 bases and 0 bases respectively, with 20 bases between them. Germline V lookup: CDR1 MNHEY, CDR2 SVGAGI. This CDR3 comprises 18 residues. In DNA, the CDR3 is TGTGCCAGCAGTTACACTTTCCCCCGGGGAGGTGACTCCTACGAGCAGTACTTC. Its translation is CASSYTFPRGGDSYEQYF.

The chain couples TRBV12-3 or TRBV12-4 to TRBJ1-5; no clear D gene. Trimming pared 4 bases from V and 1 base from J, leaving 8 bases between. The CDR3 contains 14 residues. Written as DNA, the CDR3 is TGTGCCAGCAGTTCCCGACGAAGCAATCAGCCCCAGCATTTT. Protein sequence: CASSSRRSNQPQHF.

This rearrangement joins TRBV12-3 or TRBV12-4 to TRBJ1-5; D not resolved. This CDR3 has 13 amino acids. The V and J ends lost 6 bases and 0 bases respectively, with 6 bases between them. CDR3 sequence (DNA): TGTGCCAGCAGCGATTATAGCAATCAGCCCCAGCATTTT. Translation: CASSDYSNQPQHF.